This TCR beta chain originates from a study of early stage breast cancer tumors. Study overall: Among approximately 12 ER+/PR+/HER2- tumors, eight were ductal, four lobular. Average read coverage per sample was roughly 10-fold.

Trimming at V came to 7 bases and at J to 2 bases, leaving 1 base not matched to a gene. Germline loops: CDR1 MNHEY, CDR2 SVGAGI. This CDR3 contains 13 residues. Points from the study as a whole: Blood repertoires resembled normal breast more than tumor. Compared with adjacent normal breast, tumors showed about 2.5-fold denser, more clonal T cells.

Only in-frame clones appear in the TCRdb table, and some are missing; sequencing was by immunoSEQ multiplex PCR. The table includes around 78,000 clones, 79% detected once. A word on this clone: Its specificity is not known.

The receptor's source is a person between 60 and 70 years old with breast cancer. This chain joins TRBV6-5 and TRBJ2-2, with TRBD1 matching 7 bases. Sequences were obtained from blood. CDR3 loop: CASNRGNTGELFF. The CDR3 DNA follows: TGTGCCAGCAACAGGGGAAACACCGGGGAGCTGTTTTTT.